This entry is about one T cell receptor beta chain. What it recognizes is unknown. These data are taken from a study of blood T cells in healthy people across ages. Trimming took off 0 bases at V and 6 bases at J, with 11 bases between the two ends. This CDR3 has 14 amino acids. CDR1 is DFQATT and CDR2 is SNEGSKA in the germline V gene (reference sequence). Per sample, no less than 6 micrograms of total RNA were extracted. Through a sample-barcoded 5' primer and a J-beta primer mix, a second PCR was run for 7 to 11 cycles. Every individual sample yielded 3 million or more paired-end reads (each containing CDR3). TCRdb ran MiXCR on the 5' RACE reads and lists one entry per CDR3 protein. There are hundreds of thousands of distinct CDR3 sequences in the sample; about 55% occur only once, and about two fifths lies in the top ten. Whole-study findings and limits: Diversity was estimated from one million T cells, and these estimates were considered underestimates.

The chain links TRBV20-1 to TRBJ2-2, with TRBD2 as a possible D gene (5 bases). The sequencing sample was made of blood. The origin of this receptor is a man at least 80 years old in good health. Here the CDR3 reads CSARERTRAGELFF. The CDR3 bases are TGCAGTGCTAGAGAAAGAACTAGGGCCGGGGAGCTGTTTTTT.